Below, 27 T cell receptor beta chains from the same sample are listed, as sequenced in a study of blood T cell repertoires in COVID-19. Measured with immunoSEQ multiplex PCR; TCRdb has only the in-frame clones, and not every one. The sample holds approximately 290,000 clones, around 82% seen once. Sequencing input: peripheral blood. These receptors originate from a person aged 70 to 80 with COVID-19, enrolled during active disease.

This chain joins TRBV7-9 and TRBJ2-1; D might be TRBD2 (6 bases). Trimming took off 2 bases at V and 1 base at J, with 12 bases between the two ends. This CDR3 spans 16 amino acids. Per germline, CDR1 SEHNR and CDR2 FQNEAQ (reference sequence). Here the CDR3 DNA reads TGTGCCAGCAGCTTATTAGGAGGGGCTTCCTACAATGAGCAGTTCTTC. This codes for CASSLLGGASYNEQFF.

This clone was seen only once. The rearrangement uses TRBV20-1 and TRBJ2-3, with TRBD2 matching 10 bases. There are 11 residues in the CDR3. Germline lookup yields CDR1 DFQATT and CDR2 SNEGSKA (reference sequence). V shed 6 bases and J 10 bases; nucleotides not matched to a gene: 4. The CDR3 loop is CSAKLAGSQYF. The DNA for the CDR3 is TGCAGTGCCAAACTAGCGGGGTCGCAGTATTTT.

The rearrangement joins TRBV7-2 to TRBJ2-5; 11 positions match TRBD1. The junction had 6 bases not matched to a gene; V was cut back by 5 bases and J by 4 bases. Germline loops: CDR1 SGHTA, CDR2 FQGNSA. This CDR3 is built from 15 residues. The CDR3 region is CASSTRDRGRETQYF. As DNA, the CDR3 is TGTGCCAGCAGCACCCGGGACAGGGGGAGAGAGACCCAGTACTTC.

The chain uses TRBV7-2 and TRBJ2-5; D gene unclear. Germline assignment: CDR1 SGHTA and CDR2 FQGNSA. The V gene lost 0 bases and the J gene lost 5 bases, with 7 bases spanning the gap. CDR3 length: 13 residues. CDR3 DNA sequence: TGTGCCAGCAGCTTAGCTCTATGGGAGACCCAGTACTTC. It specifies CASSLALWETQYF.

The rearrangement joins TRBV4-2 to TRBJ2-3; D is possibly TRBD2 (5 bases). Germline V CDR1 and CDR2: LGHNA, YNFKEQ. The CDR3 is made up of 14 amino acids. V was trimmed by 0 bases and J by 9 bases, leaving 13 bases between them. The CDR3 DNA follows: TGTGCCAGCAGCCAAGATCTGGTCGGCGGGACGCAGTATTTT. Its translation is CASSQDLVGGTQYF.

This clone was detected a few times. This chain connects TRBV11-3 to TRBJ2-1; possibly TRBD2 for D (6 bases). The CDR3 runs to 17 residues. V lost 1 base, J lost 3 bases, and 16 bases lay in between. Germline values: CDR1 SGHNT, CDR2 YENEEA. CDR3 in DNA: TGTGCCAGCAGCTTAGTTTTCAGGTGGAGGGGCTACAATGAGCAGTTCTTC. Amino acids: CASSLVFRWRGYNEQFF.

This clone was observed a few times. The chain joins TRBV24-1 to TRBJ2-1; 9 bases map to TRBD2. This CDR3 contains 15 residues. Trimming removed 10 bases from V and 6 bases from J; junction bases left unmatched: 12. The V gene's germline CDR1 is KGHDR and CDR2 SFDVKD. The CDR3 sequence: CATTPGAGGRNEQFF. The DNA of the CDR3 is TGTGCCACTACCCCGGGAGCGGGAGGCCGCAATGAGCAGTTCTTC.

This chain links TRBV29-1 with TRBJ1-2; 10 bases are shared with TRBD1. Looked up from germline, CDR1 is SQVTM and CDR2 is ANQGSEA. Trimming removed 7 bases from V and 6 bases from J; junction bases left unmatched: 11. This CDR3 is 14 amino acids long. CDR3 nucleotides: TGCAGCGCTCAAAACTCCGGGACAGGGGATGGCTACACCTTC. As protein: CSAQNSGTGDGYTF.

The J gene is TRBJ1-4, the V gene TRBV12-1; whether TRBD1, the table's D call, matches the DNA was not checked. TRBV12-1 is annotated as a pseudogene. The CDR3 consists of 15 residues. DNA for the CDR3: TGTGCCAGCAGCTTTATATGGGACAGGAATGAAAAACTGTTTTTT. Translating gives CASSFIWDRNEKLFF.

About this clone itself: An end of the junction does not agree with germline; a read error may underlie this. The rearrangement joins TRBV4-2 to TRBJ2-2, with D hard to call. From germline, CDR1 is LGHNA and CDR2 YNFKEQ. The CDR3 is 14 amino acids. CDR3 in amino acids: CASTQLPTPGELFF. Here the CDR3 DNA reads TGTGCCAGCACCCAACTACCTACCCCCGGGGAGCTGTTTTTT.

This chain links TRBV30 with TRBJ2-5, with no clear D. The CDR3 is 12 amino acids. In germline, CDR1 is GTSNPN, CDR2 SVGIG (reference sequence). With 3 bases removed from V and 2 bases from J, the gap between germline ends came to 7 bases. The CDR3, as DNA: TGTGCCTGGAGGGCAGTGCAAGAGACCCAGTACTTC. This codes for CAWRAVQETQYF.

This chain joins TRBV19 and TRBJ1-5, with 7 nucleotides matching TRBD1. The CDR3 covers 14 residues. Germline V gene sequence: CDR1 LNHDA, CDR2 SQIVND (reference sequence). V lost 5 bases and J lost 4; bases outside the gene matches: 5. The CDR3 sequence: CASSLTGRNQPQHF. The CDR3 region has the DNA TGTGCCAGTAGTTTGACAGGGAGAAATCAGCCCCAGCATTTT.

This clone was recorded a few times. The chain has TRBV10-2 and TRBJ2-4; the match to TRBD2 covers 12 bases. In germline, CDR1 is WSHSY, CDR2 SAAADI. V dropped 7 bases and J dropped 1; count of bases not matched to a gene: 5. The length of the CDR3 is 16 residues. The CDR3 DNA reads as TGCGCCAGCATTGCTAGCGGGGGGGCTGCCAAAAACATTCAGTACTTC. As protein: CASIASGGAAKNIQYF.

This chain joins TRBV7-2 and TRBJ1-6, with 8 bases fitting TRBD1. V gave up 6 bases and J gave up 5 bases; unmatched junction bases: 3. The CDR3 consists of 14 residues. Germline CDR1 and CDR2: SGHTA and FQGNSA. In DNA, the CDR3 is TGTGCCAGCAGGGCGGGACAGGATAATTCACCCCTCCACTTT. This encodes CASRAGQDNSPLHF.

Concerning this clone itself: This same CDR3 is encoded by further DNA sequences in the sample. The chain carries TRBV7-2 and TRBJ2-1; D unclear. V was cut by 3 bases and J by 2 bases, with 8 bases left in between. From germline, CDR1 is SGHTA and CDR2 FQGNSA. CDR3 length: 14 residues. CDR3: CASSFDRAYNEQFF. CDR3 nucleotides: TGTGCCAGCAGCTTTGATCGCGCCTACAATGAGCAGTTCTTC.

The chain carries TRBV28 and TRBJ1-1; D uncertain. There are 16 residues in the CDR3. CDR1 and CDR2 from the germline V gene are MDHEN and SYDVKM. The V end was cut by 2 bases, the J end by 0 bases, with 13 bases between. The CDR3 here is CASSLTDMIMNTEAFF. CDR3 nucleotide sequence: TGTGCCAGCAGTTTAACTGACATGATAATGAACACTGAAGCTTTCTTT.

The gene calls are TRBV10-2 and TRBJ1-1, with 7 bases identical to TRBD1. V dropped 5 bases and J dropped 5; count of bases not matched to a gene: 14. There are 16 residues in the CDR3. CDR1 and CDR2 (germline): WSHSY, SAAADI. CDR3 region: CASSPLGIQGKTEAFF. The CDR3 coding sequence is TGCGCCAGCAGTCCCTTGGGGATACAGGGGAAAACTGAAGCTTTCTTT.

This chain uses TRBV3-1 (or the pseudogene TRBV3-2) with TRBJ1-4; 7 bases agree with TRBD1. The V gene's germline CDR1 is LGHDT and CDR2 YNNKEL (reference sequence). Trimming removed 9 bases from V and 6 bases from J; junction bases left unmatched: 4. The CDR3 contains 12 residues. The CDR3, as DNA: TGTGCCAGGCAGGGGGAGGATGAAAAACTGTTTTTT. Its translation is CARQGEDEKLFF.

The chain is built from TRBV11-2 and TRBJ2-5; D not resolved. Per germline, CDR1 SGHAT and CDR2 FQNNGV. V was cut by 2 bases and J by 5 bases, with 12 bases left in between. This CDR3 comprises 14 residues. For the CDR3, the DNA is TGTGCCAGCAGCTTAAGCCCTGTACAGGAGACCCAGTACTTC. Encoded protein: CASSLSPVQETQYF.

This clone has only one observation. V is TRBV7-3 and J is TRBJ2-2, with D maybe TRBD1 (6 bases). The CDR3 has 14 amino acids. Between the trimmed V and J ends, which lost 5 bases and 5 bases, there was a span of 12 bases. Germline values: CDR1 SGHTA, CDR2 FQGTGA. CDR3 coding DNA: TGTGCCAGCAGCGTGGACAGTTCAACCGGGGAGCTGTTTTTT. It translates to CASSVDSSTGELFF.

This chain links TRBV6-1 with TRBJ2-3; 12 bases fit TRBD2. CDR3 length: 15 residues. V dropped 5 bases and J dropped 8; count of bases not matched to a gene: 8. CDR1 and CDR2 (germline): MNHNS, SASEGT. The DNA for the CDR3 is TGTGCCAGCAGTTCGGCTAGCGGGAGGGCAGGTACGCAGTATTTT. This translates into CASSSASGRAGTQYF.

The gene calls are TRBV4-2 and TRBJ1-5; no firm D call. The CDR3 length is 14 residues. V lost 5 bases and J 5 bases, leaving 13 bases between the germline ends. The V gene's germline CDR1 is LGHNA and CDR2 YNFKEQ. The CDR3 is CASSKIERDQPQHF. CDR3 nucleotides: TGTGCCAGCAGCAAGATAGAACGGGATCAGCCCCAGCATTTT.

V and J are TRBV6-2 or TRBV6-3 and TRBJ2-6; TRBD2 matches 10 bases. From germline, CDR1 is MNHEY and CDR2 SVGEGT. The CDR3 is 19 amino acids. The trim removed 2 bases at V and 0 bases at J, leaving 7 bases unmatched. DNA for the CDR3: TGTGCCAGCAGTTACGCCGGACTAGCGGCACGCTCTGGGGCCAACGTCCTGACTTTC. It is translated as CASSYAGLAARSGANVLTF.

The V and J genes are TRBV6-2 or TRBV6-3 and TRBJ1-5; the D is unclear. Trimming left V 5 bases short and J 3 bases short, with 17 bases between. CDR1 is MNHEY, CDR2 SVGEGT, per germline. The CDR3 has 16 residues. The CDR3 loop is CASSPPSRRDNQPQHF. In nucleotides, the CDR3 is TGTGCCAGCAGTCCCCCCTCTAGGAGGGACAATCAGCCCCAGCATTTT.

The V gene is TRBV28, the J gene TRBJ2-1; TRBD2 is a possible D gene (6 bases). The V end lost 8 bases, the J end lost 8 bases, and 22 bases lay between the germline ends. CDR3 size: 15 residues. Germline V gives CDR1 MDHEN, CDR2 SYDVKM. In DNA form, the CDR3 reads TGTGCCAGCCCTCCCGGCGGGGAACCTTGGGATGAGCAGTTCTTC. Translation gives CASPPGGEPWDEQFF.

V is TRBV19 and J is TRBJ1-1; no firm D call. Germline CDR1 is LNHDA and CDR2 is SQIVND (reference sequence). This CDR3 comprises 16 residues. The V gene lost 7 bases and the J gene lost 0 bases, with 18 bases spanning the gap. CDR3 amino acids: CASTVYLGTMNTEAFF. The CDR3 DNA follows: TGTGCCAGTACCGTTTATCTGGGCACCATGAACACTGAAGCTTTCTTT.

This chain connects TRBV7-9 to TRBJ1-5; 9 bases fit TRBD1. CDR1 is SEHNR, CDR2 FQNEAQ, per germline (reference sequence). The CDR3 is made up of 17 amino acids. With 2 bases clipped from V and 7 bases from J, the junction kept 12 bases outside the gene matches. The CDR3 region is CASSLSMGQGRGQPQHF. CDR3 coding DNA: TGTGCCAGCAGCTTATCCATGGGACAGGGAAGGGGACAGCCCCAGCATTTT.